Detailed here is one T cell receptor (beta chain). These data originate in a study of neoadjuvant anti-PD-1 for oral cavity cancer. Trimming shortened V by 4 bases and J by 3 bases, and 12 bases separated the two germline ends. This CDR3 has 14 amino acids. The germline CDR1 and CDR2 sequences are ENHRY and SYGVKD. The method was immunoSEQ multiplex PCR; TCRdb's version includes in-frame clones alone and lacks a portion of them. The repertoire holds around 34,000 clones, with approximately 87% as singletons. The chain uses TRBV10-3 and TRBJ1-1; a weak D match, TRBD1 (6 bases). The origin of this receptor is a person aged 35-80 years with oral cavity squamous cell carcinoma. The sequenced sample was PBMCs, obtained before nivolumab (anti-PD-1) treatment. The chain's CDR3 is CAISVREGDTEAFF. DNA of the CDR3: TGTGCCATCAGTGTAAGGGAGGGGGACACTGAAGCTTTCTTT.